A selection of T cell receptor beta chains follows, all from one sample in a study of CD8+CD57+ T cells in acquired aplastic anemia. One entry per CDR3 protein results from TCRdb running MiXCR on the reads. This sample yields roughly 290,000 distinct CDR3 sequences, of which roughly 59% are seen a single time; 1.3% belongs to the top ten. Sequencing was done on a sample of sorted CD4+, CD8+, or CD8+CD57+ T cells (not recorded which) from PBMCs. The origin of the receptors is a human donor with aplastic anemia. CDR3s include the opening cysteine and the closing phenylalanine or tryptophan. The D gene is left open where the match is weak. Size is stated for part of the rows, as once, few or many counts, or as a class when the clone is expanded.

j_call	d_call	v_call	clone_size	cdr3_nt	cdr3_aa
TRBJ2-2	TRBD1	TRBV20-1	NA	TGCAGTGCTGTAGACAGGGCGTCGACCGGGGAGCTGTTTTTT	CSAVDRASTGELFF
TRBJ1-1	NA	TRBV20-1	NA	TGCAGTGCCCCTGGGGATACTGAAGCTTTCTTT	CSAPGDTEAFF
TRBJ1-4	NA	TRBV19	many	TGTGCCAGTAGTTTGGCAGGCGCTAATGAAAAACTGTTTTTT	CASSLAGANEKLFF
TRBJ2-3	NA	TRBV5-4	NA	TGTGCCAGCAGCTCCCCGGAGGGCGGCACAGATACGCAGTATTTT	CASSSPEGGTDTQYF
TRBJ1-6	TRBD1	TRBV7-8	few	TGTGCCAGCAGAGGGACAGTCAATAATTCACCCCTCCACTTT	CASRGTVNNSPLHF
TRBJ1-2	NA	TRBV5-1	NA	TGCGCCAGCAGCTTGGGGGGACGTGGCCCCTATGGCTACACCTTC	CASSLGGRGPYGYTF
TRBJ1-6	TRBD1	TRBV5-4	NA	TGTGCCAGCAGTCCGGGACAGCTTAATTCACCCCTCCACTTT	CASSPGQLNSPLHF
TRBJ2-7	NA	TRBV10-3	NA	TGTGCCATTAGGGACGAGAGCTCCTACGAGCAGTACTTC	CAIRDESSYEQYF
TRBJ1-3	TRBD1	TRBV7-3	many	TGTGCCAGCAGCTCTGGACAGGGCCCTGGAAACACCATATATTTT	CASSSGQGPGNTIYF
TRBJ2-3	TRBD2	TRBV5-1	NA	TGTGCCAGCAGCTTAGGCGCGGGGGGGCGCACAGATACGCAGTATTTT	CASSLGAGGRTDTQYF
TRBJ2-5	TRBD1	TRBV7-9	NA	TGTGCCAGCAGCATACAGGGGCTCCAAGAGACCCAGTACTTC	CASSIQGLQETQYF
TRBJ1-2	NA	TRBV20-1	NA	TGCAGTGGGGAACCACGTTCCGGCACCTTC	CSGEPRSGTF
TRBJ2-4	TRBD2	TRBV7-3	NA	TGTGCCAGCAGCCTACTAGCGGGGGGGCGAAACATTCAGTACTTC	CASSLLAGGRNIQYF
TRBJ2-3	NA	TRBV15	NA	TGTGCCACCAGCAGAGATAAAGTCACCGGGGAGCTGGCAGATACGCAGTATTTT	CATSRDKVTGELADTQYF
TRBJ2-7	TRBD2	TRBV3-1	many	TGTGCCAGCAGCCAAGTCGTAGCGGGAGGGCTCTACGAGCAGTACTTC	CASSQVVAGGLYEQYF
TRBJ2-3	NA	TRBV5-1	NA	TGCGCCAGCAGTTCAGTGGCAGATACGCAGTATTTT	CASSSVADTQYF